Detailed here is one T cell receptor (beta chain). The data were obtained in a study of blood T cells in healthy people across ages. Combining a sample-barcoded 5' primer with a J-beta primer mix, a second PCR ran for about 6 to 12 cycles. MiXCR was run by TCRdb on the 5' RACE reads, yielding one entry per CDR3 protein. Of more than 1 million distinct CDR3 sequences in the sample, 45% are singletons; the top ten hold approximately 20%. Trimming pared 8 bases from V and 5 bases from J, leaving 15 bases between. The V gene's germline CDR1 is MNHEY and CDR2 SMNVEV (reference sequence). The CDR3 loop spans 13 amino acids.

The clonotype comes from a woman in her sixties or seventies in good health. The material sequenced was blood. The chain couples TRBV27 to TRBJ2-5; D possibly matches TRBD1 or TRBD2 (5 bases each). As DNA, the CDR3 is TGTGCCAGCGGAAACCGAGAGGGGGAGACCCAGTACTTC. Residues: CASGNREGETQYF.